This T cell receptor (beta chain) is from a study of blood T cell repertoires in COVID-19. For the study at large: T cells, B-cell-depleted T cells, or PBMCs provided the cDNA or gDNA that served as material.

Germline V CDR1 and CDR2: SGHRS, YFSETQ. CDR3 length equals 13 residues. Trimming removed 0 bases from V and 9 bases from J, with 12 bases in between. Clones were read by immunoSEQ multiplex PCR, and TCRdb kept only the in-frame ones, dropping some. The table shows 150,000 to 200,000 clones, with nearly 90% occurring only once. This receptor was obtained from a man in his sixties with active or convalescent COVID-19. The V and J genes are TRBV5-1 and TRBJ2-5; D might be TRBD1 (6 bases). Sequenced sample: peripheral blood. The CDR3 DNA is TGCGCCAGCAGCTTGGCCGAGGGGGATTCCCAGTACTTC. This gives the protein CASSLAEGDSQYF.